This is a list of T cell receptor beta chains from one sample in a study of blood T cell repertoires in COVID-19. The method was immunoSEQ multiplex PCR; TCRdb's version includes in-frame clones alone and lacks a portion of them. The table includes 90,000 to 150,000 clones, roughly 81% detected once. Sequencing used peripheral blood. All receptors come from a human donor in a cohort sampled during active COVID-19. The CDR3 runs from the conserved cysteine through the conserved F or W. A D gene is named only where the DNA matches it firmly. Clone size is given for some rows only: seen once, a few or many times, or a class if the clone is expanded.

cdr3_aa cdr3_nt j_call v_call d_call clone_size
CASSSNGGDTQYF TGTGCCAGCAGCTCGAACGGGGGAGATACGCAGTATTTT TRBJ2-3 TRBV7-3 . .
CASSYSTQTGPEAFF TGTGCCAGTAGTTACTCCACCCAAACAGGGCCAGAAGCTTTCTTT TRBJ1-1 TRBV6-2/TRBV6-3 . .
CASRGGTSGNTIYF TGTGCCAGCAGGGGCGGGACTTCTGGAAACACCATATATTTT TRBJ1-3 TRBV6-5 . few
CASSQEVSSSEQFF TGCGCCAGCAGCCAAGAGGTGTCGAGTAGTGAGCAGTTCTTC TRBJ2-1 TRBV4-3 . .
CASRMLQGGAFF TGTGCCAGCAGAATGTTACAGGGTGGGGCTTTCTTT TRBJ1-1 TRBV28 . .
CASRGATPATEAFF TGTGCCAGCAGGGGGGCCACCCCGGCCACTGAAGCTTTCTTT TRBJ1-1 TRBV2 . few
CASSLDADYGYTF TGTGCCAGCAGCTTAGACGCGGACTATGGCTACACCTTC TRBJ1-2 TRBV7-2 . .
CASSSGEGNTIYF TGTGCCAGCAGCTCAGGGGAGGGAAACACCATATATTTT TRBJ1-3 TRBV7-2 . .
CASSLQGARYEQYF TGTGCCAGCAGCTTACAGGGGGCTCGATACGAGCAGTACTTC TRBJ2-7 TRBV7-2 TRBD1 .
CASSRGGADQPQHF TGTGCCAGCAGTCGAGGGGGGGCCGATCAGCCCCAGCATTTT TRBJ1-5 TRBV2 . once
CASSIDSSGANVLTF TGTGCCAGTAGTATCGACAGTTCTGGGGCCAACGTCCTGACTTTC TRBJ2-6 TRBV19 . many